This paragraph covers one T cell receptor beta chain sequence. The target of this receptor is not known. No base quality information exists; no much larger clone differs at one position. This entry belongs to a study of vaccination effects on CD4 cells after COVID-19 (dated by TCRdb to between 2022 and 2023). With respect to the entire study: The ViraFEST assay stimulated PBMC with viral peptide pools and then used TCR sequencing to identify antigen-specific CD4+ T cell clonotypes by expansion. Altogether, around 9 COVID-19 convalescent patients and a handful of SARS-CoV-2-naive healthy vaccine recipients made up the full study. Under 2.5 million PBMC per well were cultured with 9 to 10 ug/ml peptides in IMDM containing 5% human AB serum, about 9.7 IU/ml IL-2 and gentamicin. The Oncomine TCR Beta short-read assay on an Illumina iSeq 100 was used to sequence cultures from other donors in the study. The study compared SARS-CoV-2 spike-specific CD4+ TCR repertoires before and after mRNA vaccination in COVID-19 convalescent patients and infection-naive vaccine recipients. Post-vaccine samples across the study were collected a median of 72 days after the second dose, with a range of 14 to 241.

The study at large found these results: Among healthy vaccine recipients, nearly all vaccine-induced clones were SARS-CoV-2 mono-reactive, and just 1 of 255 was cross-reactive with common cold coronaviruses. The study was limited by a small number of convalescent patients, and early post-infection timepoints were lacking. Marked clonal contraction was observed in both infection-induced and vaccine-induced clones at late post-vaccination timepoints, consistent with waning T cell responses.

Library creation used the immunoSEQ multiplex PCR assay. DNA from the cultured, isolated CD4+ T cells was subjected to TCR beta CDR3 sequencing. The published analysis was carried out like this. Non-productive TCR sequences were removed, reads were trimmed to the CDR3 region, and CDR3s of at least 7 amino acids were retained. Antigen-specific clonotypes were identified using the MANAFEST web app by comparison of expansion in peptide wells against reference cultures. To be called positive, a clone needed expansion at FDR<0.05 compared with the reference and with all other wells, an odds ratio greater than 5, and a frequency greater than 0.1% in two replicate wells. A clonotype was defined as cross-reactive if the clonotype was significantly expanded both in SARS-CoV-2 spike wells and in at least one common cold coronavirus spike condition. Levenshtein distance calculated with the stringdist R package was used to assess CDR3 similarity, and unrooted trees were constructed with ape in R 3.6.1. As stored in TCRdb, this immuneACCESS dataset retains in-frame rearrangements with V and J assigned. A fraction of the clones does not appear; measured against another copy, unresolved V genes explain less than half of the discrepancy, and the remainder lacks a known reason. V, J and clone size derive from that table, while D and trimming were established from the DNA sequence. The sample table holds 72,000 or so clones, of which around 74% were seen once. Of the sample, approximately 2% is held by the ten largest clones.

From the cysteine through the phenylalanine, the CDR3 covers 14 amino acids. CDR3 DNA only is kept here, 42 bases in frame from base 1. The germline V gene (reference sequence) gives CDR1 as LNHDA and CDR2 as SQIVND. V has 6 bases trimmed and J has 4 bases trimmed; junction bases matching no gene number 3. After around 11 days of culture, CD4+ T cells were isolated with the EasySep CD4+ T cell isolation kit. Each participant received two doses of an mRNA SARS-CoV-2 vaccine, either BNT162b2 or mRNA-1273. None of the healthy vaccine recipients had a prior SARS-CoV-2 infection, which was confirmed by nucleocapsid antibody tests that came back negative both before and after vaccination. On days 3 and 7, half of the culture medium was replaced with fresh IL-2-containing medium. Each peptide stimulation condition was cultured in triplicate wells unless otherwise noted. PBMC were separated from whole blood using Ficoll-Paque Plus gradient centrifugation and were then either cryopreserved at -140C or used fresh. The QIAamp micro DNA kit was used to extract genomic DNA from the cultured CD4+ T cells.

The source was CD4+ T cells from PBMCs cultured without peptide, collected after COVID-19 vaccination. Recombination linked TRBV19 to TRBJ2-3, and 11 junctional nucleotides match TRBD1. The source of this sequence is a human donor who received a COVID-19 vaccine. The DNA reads TGTGCCAGTAGCGCGGGACAGGGGGCAGATACGCAGTATTTT. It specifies CASSAGQGADTQYF.